These 20 T cell receptor beta chains originate from one sample sequenced in a study of T cell responses to AZD1222 COVID-19 vaccine (dated by TCRdb to the early 2020s). This specimen's time point label, per the study, means: baseline before first vaccination. The library came from the immunoSEQ multiplex PCR assay. Here the immuneACCESS table is served through TCRdb, limited to in-frame sequences with V and J called. Missing clones are a known gap in these copies; in checked studies unresolved V genes cover under half, and the rest lacks a known reason. The sample contains some 110,000 clones, over 90% of them found a single time. Together, the top ten hold more than 4% of the sample. Sequences were derived from peripheral blood, sampled on day 0 of AZD1222 vaccination. The receptors were gathered from an adult in good health.

J is TRBJ1-6 and V is TRBV18; D ambiguous. The CDR3 totals 15 residues. The ends were cut back, 4 bases at V and 6 bases at J, with 13 bases in the middle. CDR1 and CDR2 (germline): KGHSH, LQKENI. The CDR3 region has the DNA TGTGCCAGCTCACGGCTTCGGGAGGTTAATTCACCCCTCCACTTT. Translation: CASSRLREVNSPLHF.

This sequence joins TRBV6-5 and TRBJ1-5, with D unresolved. From germline, CDR1 is MNHEY and CDR2 SVGAGI. The CDR3 consists of 12 residues. Trimming stripped 7 bases from V and 6 bases from J, with 10 bases between. The CDR3 DNA reads as TGTGCCAGCAAAGGGTCACCTCAGCCCCAGCATTTT. Encoded protein: CASKGSPQPQHF.

This clone showed up just once. This rearrangement joins TRBV2 to TRBJ1-2, with 7 positions matching TRBD1. The germline CDR1 and CDR2 sequences are SNHLY and FYNNEI. Trimming took 4 bases from V and 4 from J; bases not matched to a gene: 6. The length of the CDR3 is 14 residues. CDR3 DNA: TGTGCCAGCAGTGGACAGGGTGACCTCTATGGCTACACCTTC. Translation gives CASSGQGDLYGYTF.

The V and J genes are TRBV6-6 and TRBJ2-7; 7 nucleotides match TRBD2. The CDR3 loop spans 12 amino acids. The germline CDR1 and CDR2 sequences are MNHNY and SVGAGI (reference sequence). V was pared by 2 bases and J by 12 bases, with 7 bases of the junction left unmatched. CDR3 loop: CASSYRGEGRYF. The CDR3 nucleotides are TGTGCCAGCAGTTACCGGGGGGAGGGCCGGTACTTC.

V usage is TRBV18 and J usage is TRBJ1-2, with D perhaps TRBD1 (5 bases). Germline V gene lookup returns CDR1 KGHSH and CDR2 LQKENI. The CDR3 loop spans 13 amino acids. V was clipped by 3 bases and J by 6 bases, with 11 bases between them. CDR3 sequence: CASSPRVQDGYTF. The CDR3 DNA reads TGTGCCAGCTCACCCAGGGTTCAGGATGGCTACACCTTC.

The V gene is TRBV19, the J gene TRBJ2-2; tentatively, D is TRBD1 or TRBD2 (7 bases each). This CDR3 comprises 16 residues. V was clipped by 2 bases and J by 4 bases, with 14 bases between them. Germline-derived CDR1 and CDR2 are LNHDA and SQIVND (reference sequence). The chain's CDR3 is CASSIYQGGSTGELFF. The DNA for the CDR3 is TGTGCCAGTAGTATATATCAGGGGGGGTCCACCGGGGAGCTGTTTTTT.

This chain uses TRBV2 with TRBJ2-7; 10 nucleotides line up with TRBD1. J lost 2 bases, V lost 6 bases, and 1 base had no gene match. The germline V gene encodes CDR1 SNHLY and CDR2 FYNNEI. CDR3 size: 13 residues. CDR3 in DNA: TGTGCCAGCAGGGGACAGGGGACCTACGAGCAGTACTTC. Translated, it gives CASRGQGTYEQYF.

The genes are TRBV28 and TRBJ1-2; 9 bases match TRBD1. The CDR3 extends over 15 amino acids. Germline V gives CDR1 MDHEN, CDR2 SYDVKM. Trimming cost V 6 bases and J 7 bases; bases outside gene matches: 12. CDR3 protein: CASRTPQTGGGGYTF. CDR3 DNA: TGTGCCAGCAGAACACCCCAAACAGGGGGCGGTGGCTACACCTTC.

The V call is TRBV5-4, the J call TRBJ1-2; D gene unclear. Germline V gene sequence: CDR1 SGHNT, CDR2 YYREEE (reference sequence). The germline V and J ends were trimmed by 6 bases and 3 bases, with 15 bases remaining between them. The CDR3 is 14 residues long. The CDR3 sequence is CASTVLGTDYGYTF. CDR3 in DNA: TGTGCCAGCACCGTTTTGGGCACCGACTATGGCTACACCTTC.

This chain links TRBV28 with TRBJ1-2; TRBD1 aligns across 7 bases. The V and J ends lost 7 bases and 2 bases, in that order; junction bases with no gene match: 13. Germline CDR1 reads MDHEN; CDR2 reads SYDVKM. This CDR3 is 16 amino acids long. The CDR3 sequence is CASTPWGQPFNYGYTF. Written as DNA, the CDR3 is TGTGCCAGCACCCCTTGGGGACAGCCATTCAACTATGGCTACACCTTC.

CDR3 loop: CASSLEGQTNQPQHF. The CDR3 DNA sequence: TGTGCCAGCAGCTTAGAGGGACAGACTAATCAGCCCCAGCATTTT. J is TRBJ1-5 and V is TRBV7-2; TRBD1 matches at 7 bases. The germline V gene encodes CDR1 SGHTA and CDR2 FQGNSA. The CDR3 runs 15 residues. The V segment lost 1 base and the J segment 4 bases; nucleotides outside the gene matches: 4. Combining the CDR3 with reference TRBV7-2 and TRBJ1-5 gives the whole variable domain GAGVSQSPSNKVTEKGKDVELRCDPISGHTALYWYRQSLGQGLEFLIYFQGNSAPDKSGLPSDRFSAERTGGSVSTLTIQRTQQEDSAVYLCASSLEGQTNQPQHFGDGTRLSIL.

The V and J genes are TRBV2 and TRBJ2-7; 12 bases are shared with TRBD2. Germline-derived CDR1 and CDR2 are SNHLY and FYNNEI. The CDR3 sequence is 15 residues long. V dropped 5 bases and J dropped 0; count of bases not matched to a gene: 2. Written as DNA, the CDR3 is TGTGCCAGCAGTCGGACTAGCGGGATCTCCTACGAGCAGTACTTC. As protein: CASSRTSGISYEQYF.

CDR3 in amino acids: CASSQTRDQPQHF. The CDR3, as DNA: TGTGCCAGCAGCCAAACCAGGGATCAGCCCCAGCATTTT. The rearrangement joins TRBV3-1 (or the pseudogene TRBV3-2) to TRBJ1-5, with D possibly being TRBD1 (5 bases). The CDR3 totals 13 residues. V shed 2 bases and J shed 5 bases, with 7 bases lying between them. Germline V gives CDR1 LGHDT, CDR2 YNNKEL (reference sequence).

The chain combines TRBV5-5 with TRBJ2-2; 9 bases align to TRBD2. The V and J ends lost 9 bases and 2 bases, in that order; junction bases with no gene match: 14. CDR1 and CDR2 (germline): SGHKS, YYEKEE (reference sequence). The CDR3 totals 17 residues. The CDR3 nucleotides are TGTGCCACCTCTATGGCGGGAGGGCCGTCCAACACCGGGGAGCTGTTTTTT. Translating it yields CATSMAGGPSNTGELFF.

The chain couples TRBV6-1 to TRBJ2-1, with 12 bases that match TRBD2. Losses at the gene ends were 1 base for V and 9 bases for J; bases not matched to a gene: 4. This CDR3 is 15 amino acids long. Germline V gene data show CDR1 as MNHNS and CDR2 as SASEGT. CDR3 DNA sequence: TGTGCCAGCAGTGAAGGACTAGCGGGAGCGGGTGAGCAGTTCTTC. This gives the protein CASSEGLAGAGEQFF.

The gene calls are TRBV18 and TRBJ1-5; 7 positions agree with TRBD1. J was trimmed by 5 bases and V by 1 base; bases with no gene match: 5. This CDR3 has 15 amino acids. Germline loops: CDR1 KGHSH, CDR2 LQKENI. The CDR3 here is CASSPRGDRDQPQHF. In DNA, the CDR3 is TGTGCCAGCTCACCACGGGGCGACAGGGATCAGCCCCAGCATTTT.

The chain couples TRBV7-9 to TRBJ2-7; 8 bases are shared with TRBD2. The CDR3 is 15 residues long. Germline values: CDR1 SEHNR, CDR2 FQNEAQ (reference sequence). Trimming at V came to 3 bases and at J to 6 bases, leaving 10 bases not matched to a gene. DNA for the CDR3: TGTGCCAGCAGCTTTGAACTAGCGGTAGGGAGCGAGCAGTACTTC. Protein product: CASSFELAVGSEQYF.

This sequence joins TRBV24-1 and TRBJ2-5; a weak D match, TRBD1 (6 bases). This CDR3 has 16 amino acids. Deletions cut 2 bases from V and 4 bases from J, with 16 bases between. CDR1 is KGHDR, CDR2 SFDVKD, per germline. DNA for the CDR3: TGTGCCACCAGTGATTCTACTTGGACAGAGGGAGAGACCCAGTACTTC. It codes for CATSDSTWTEGETQYF.

The V gene is TRBV6-2 or TRBV6-3, the J gene TRBJ1-2; D unclear. V was pared by 4 bases and J by 2 bases, with 2 bases between. CDR1 and CDR2 from the germline V gene are MNHEY and SVGEGT. This CDR3 has 11 amino acids. As DNA, the CDR3 is TGTGCCAGCAGTTTGAACTATGGCTACACCTTC. This encodes CASSLNYGYTF.

This chain connects TRBV7-9 to TRBJ2-7; no clear D. CDR1 is SEHNR and CDR2 is FQNEAQ in the germline V gene (reference sequence). CDR3 length equals 9 residues. The germline V and J ends were trimmed by 2 bases and 9 bases, with 2 bases remaining between them. The CDR3 DNA reads TGTGCCAGCAGCTTATTGCAGTACTTC. Encoded protein: CASSLLQYF.